A selection of T cell receptor beta chains follows, all from one sample in a study of blood T cell repertoires in COVID-19. Sequenced by immunoSEQ multiplex PCR; TCRdb stores in-frame clones only, minus some. The table includes nearly 55,000 clones, 78% detected once. The specimen sequenced was peripheral blood. These receptors originate from a human donor with active or convalescent COVID-19. The donor label of this sample is uncertain. CDR3s include the opening cysteine and the closing phenylalanine or tryptophan. The D gene is left open where the match is weak. Some rows mark clone size as missing; the rest say once, few, many or name a class of expanded clone.

-,TRBJ2-7,TRBV6-5,few,TGTGCCAGCAGTAACCCGGGGACCTACGAGCAGTACTTC,CASSNPGTYEQYF
-,TRBJ1-2,TRBV18,-,TGTGCCAGCTCACCGGACAGAGCTAACTATGGCTACACCTTC,CASSPDRANYGYTF
-,TRBJ2-7,TRBV19,once,TGTGCCAGTAGTATAGGAGGGGGGGCTTTCCGAGATACCGTCGAGCAGTACTTC,CASSIGGGAFRDTVEQYF
TRBD2,TRBJ2-1,TRBV15,-,TGTGCCACCGCAGCGGGAGGAAGGGGCTCCTACAATGAGCAGTTCTTC,CATAAGGRGSYNEQFF
-,TRBJ2-1,TRBV7-3,-,TGTGCCAGCAGCTCCCGGGAGCGTATCTCCAATGAGCAGTTCTTC,CASSSRERISNEQFF
-,TRBJ1-4,TRBV6-5,-,TGTGCCAGCAGTTCACCGCCGGGACACAGTAATGAAAAACTGTTTTTT,CASSSPPGHSNEKLFF
-,TRBJ2-3,TRBV28,-,TGTGCCAGCAGTCCACCGGGCAGGGGTATAGATACGCAGTATTTT,CASSPPGRGIDTQYF
-,TRBJ2-6,TRBV28,-,TGTGCCAGCAGTTCCCCCTCGGACGGGTACGGGATGAGCTCTGGGGCCAACGTCCTGACTTTC,CASSSPSDGYGMSSGANVLTF
TRBD2,TRBJ2-1,TRBV30,-,TGTGCCTGGATCCTACGGGAGGCCGGAAAAAATGAGCAGTTCTTC,CAWILREAGKNEQFF
TRBD2,TRBJ2-2,TRBV28,-,TGTGCCAGCTCAGCAAGCGGGAGGGGCGGGGAGCTGTTTTTT,CASSASGRGGELFF
-,TRBJ1-1,TRBV30,-,TGTGCCTGGAGTGTAAGTCCGGACACTGAAGCTTTCTTT,CAWSVSPDTEAFF
TRBD1,TRBJ1-6,TRBV6-5,few,TGTGCCAGCAGTACAGGGGGCGCGGGGAATTCACCCCTCCACTTT,CASSTGGAGNSPLHF
-,TRBJ2-5,TRBV5-1,once,TGCGCCAGCAGCCTCTCCCCGGGGGAGACCCAGTACTTC,CASSLSPGETQYF
-,TRBJ2-2,TRBV12-2,-,TGTGCAAGTCGCAATGGGACAGGGGGTTCGGCCGGGGAGCTGTTTTTT,CASRNGTGGSAGELFF
-,TRBJ1-1,TRBV5-1,once,TGCGCCACCAGATGGGGGGGAGGCACTGAAGCTTTCTTT,CATRWGGGTEAFF
-,TRBJ1-3,TRBV7-2,once,TGTGCCAGCAGCTTAAGGGGAGGGGATCTCTCTGGAAACACCATATATTTT,CASSLRGGDLSGNTIYF
TRBD2,TRBJ2-7,TRBV5-8,-,TGTGCCAGCAGCTTAGGGCCGGGACTAGCGGGATCCTACGAGCAGTACTTC,CASSLGPGLAGSYEQYF
TRBD1,TRBJ1-3,TRBV11-3,-,TGTGCCAGCAGCTTTTCGGGACAGGGGGTTCCGGGAAACACCATATATTTT,CASSFSGQGVPGNTIYF
-,TRBJ2-2,TRBV10-1,-,TGCGCCAGCAGTGAACCGTCGCGAGAACACCGGGGAGCTGTTTTT,CASSEPSREHRGAVF
-,TRBJ2-2,TRBV5-1,-,TGCGCCAGCAGCCTAAACTCGGGTAACACGGGCGGGGAGCTGTTTTTT,CASSLNSGNTGGELFF
-,TRBJ1-1,TRBV5-1,few,TGCGCCAGCCTGCCCGGCGGGGGGACTGAAGCTTTCTTT,CASLPGGGTEAFF
-,TRBJ2-6,TRBV7-3,-,TGTGCCAGCAGCTCCCTAAGCTCTGGGGCCAACGTCCTGACTTTC,CASSSLSSGANVLTF
-,TRBJ2-1,TRBV7-3,-,TGTGCCAGCAGCTTAGGGGGGAGCCTGATCTACAATGAGCAGTTCTTC,CASSLGGSLIYNEQFF
-,TRBJ1-3,TRBV30,-,TGTGCCTGGAGTGTGGGTGTAGGGGGTGCTGGAAACACCATATATTTT,CAWSVGVGGAGNTIYF
TRBD2,TRBJ2-2,TRBV7-2,many,TGTGCCAGCAGGCTGACTAGCGGGAGAACGACCGGGGAGCTGTTTTTT,CASRLTSGRTTGELFF
-,TRBJ2-3,TRBV9,-,TGTGCCAGCAGCACTCGACAGGCCAGCACAGATACGCAGTATTTT,CASSTRQASTDTQYF
-,TRBJ1-2,TRBV7-9,-,TGTGCCAGCAGCTTTCTTTCTAACTATGGCTACACCTTC,CASSFLSNYGYTF
-,TRBJ1-4,TRBV9,once,TGTGCCAGCAGCGCCCAGGGTCTGGCTAATGAAAAACTGTTTTTT,CASSAQGLANEKLFF
TRBD1,TRBJ1-1,TRBV5-1,-,TGCGCCAGCAGCTCAAGGACAGGTGGGAGCACTGAAGCTTTCTTT,CASSSRTGGSTEAFF
TRBD2,TRBJ2-5,TRBV30,-,TGTGCCTGGAGTAACCGACTAGCGGGATACGGAGAGACCCAGTACTTC,CAWSNRLAGYGETQYF
TRBD1,TRBJ1-1,TRBV18,-,TGTGCCAGCTCGCGGGACAGCAACACTGAAGCTTTCTTT,CASSRDSNTEAFF
TRBD1,TRBJ2-3,TRBV25-1,-,TGTGCCAGCAGTCCATCGGACAGGGTCCCAGATACGCAGTATTTT,CASSPSDRVPDTQYF
-,TRBJ1-2,TRBV30,-,TGTGCCTGGAGTCCTGACAGGTTTTTCTATGGCTACACCTTC,CAWSPDRFFYGYTF
TRBD1,TRBJ2-7,TRBV4-2,few,TGTGCCAGCAGCCAGCAAGACAGGGGGCTAGGGAGCGAGCAGTACTTC,CASSQQDRGLGSEQYF
-,TRBJ2-5,TRBV28,-,TGTGCCAGCAGTTTCTTAGGACCTCTGGGGGGTAGACAGCCCCTCCAAGAGACCCAGTACTTC,CASSFLGPLGGRQPLQETQYF
-,TRBJ2-1,TRBV6-2/TRBV6-3,few,TGTGCCAGCAGTTACTCGGGCAGGGACTACAATGAGCAGTTCTTC,CASSYSGRDYNEQFF
-,TRBJ2-5,TRBV6-5,-,TGTGCCAGCACAGATTTGGAGACCCAGTACTTC,CASTDLETQYF
-,TRBJ1-6,TRBV27,-,TGTGCCAGCAGTTTTGGCAGGGGTAATTCACCCCTCCACTTT,CASSFGRGNSPLHF
TRBD1,TRBJ2-5,TRBV7-7,-,TGTGCCAGCAGCCGGACAGGGCGCCAAGAGACCCAGTACTTC,CASSRTGRQETQYF
TRBD1,TRBJ2-2,TRBV6-6,-,TGTGCCAGCAGTTACGGGACAGGGCAAGTCGGGGAGCTGTTTTTT,CASSYGTGQVGELFF
TRBD1,TRBJ1-5,TRBV2,few,TGTGCCAGTACGGACAGGGGGCGAAGCAATCAGCCCCAGCATTTT,CASTDRGRSNQPQHF
TRBD1,TRBJ2-1,TRBV6-2/TRBV6-3,-,TGTGCCAGCAGTTGGGGGACAGGGAAGTACAATGAGCAGTTCTTC,CASSWGTGKYNEQFF
TRBD1,TRBJ2-7,TRBV5-1,-,TGCGCCAGCAGCTCCCTCGGACAGGGGTACGAGCAGTACTTC,CASSSLGQGYEQYF
TRBD2,TRBJ2-1,TRBV5-4,medium-sized,TGTGCCAGCAGCTTGGACGTGACTAGCGGCTACCGCAATGAGCAGTTCTTC,CASSLDVTSGYRNEQFF
TRBD1,TRBJ2-7,TRBV11-3,-,TGTGCCAGCAGCCCGGGACAGGGCGCTATCCTTTACGAGCAGTACTTC,CASSPGQGAILYEQYF
TRBD2,TRBJ2-7,TRBV9,-,TGTGCCAGCAGCGTTGGACTAGCGGAAACCTACGAGCAGTACTTC,CASSVGLAETYEQYF
-,TRBJ1-4,TRBV11-2,-,TGTGCCAGCAGCTTAGGACAGCTAGTTGCAACTAATGAAAAACTGTTTTTT,CASSLGQLVATNEKLFF
TRBD2,TRBJ2-1,TRBV6-2/TRBV6-3,-,TGTGCCAGCAGTTACCCGGGGTTGGGACTAGCGGGAGTAAATGAGCAGTTCTTC,CASSYPGLGLAGVNEQFF
-,TRBJ1-4,TRBV9,-,TGTGCCAGCAGCGCTGTTGGACAGACTAATGAAAAACTGTTTTTT,CASSAVGQTNEKLFF
TRBD2,TRBJ2-7,TRBV18,-,TGTGCCAGCTCACCACCAGGAAGGCGCCTAGCGGGAGTCGAGCAGTACTTC,CASSPPGRRLAGVEQYF
-,TRBJ2-1,TRBV10-1,-,TGCGCCAGCAGTGAGTCGACGCGGGGAGGCTACAATGAGCAGTTCTTC,CASSESTRGGYNEQFF